One and the same sample provided the 3 T cell receptor beta chains below, sequenced in a study of shared clonotypes between healthy human individuals. Clones were sequenced by immunoSEQ multiplex PCR, and TCRdb holds only the in-frame ones, with some missing. The sample carries 300,000 to 350,000 clones, 73% recorded once. The sequencing sample was made of memory CD4+ T cells sorted from blood. Subset specified: CD45RA-negative fraction. Receptors were obtained from a man younger than 40 in good health.

The chain couples TRBV7-2 to TRBJ2-5, with D unresolved. CDR1 is SGHTA and CDR2 is FQGNSA in the germline V gene. CDR3 length: 14 amino acids. Trimming left V 1 base short and J 5 bases short, with 11 bases between. The CDR3: CASSLGPQRETQYF. CDR3 nucleotide sequence: TGTGCCAGCAGCTTAGGACCGCAAAGGGAGACCCAGTACTTC.

The V call is TRBV6-5, the J call TRBJ1-1, with D possibly TRBD1 on 5 matching bases. Germline loops: CDR1 MNHEY, CDR2 SVGAGI. The CDR3 runs to 13 residues. V was clipped by 6 bases and J by 4 bases, with 12 bases between them. The CDR3 DNA reads as TGTGCCAGCAGCGAATGGGGGGGCACTGAAGCTTTCTTT. Translating it yields CASSEWGGTEAFF.

This chain connects TRBV6-5 to TRBJ2-5, with 9 bases that match TRBD2. With V trimmed by 8 bases and J by 2 bases, 6 bases remained unmatched. The CDR3 spans 14 residues. Germline assignment: CDR1 MNHEY and CDR2 SVGAGI. CDR3 sequence (DNA): TGTGCCAGCTTTCCAGCGGGGGGACAAGAGACCCAGTACTTC. Amino acids: CASFPAGGQETQYF.